This T cell receptor (beta chain) emerged from a study of CXCR3-negative and CXCR3-positive naive CD8 T cells. Study conclusions and caveats: Cryopreserved cells showed partially decreased CXCR3 expression, and most assays used fresh PBMCs. TRBV-TRBJ usage was alike in naive CXCR3-negative and CXCR3-positive cells but differed in memory cells. Hydrophobicity of TRB CDR3s was greater in CXCR3-positive naive cells than in CXCR3-negative naive cells.

As regards this clonotype: Its matching antigen is unknown.

The CD45RO-CCR7+CD27+CD95- phenotype denoted naive CD8+ T cells. This CDR3 is 15 amino acids long. Germline CDR1 MNHEY, CDR2 SVGAGI. Researchers prepared the TRB cDNA libraries using 5' RACE with UMI labels. TCRdb reworked the 5' RACE reads into one entry per CDR3 protein, no DNA. This sample's clone table lists around 60,000 distinct CDR3 sequences. The receptor was derived from a human donor in good health. Some clones in this sample may be carry-over from other donors' samples. The V gene is TRBV6-5, the J gene TRBJ2-4; TCRdb's assignment of TRBD2 cannot be checked, as there is no DNA. The source material was naive CXCR3+ CD8+ T cells from blood. Subset specified: CD45RO-CCR7+CD27+CD95- naive CD8+ T cells expressing CXCR3 (TNR3+). The CDR3 spells CASSTHPGTTNIQYF.